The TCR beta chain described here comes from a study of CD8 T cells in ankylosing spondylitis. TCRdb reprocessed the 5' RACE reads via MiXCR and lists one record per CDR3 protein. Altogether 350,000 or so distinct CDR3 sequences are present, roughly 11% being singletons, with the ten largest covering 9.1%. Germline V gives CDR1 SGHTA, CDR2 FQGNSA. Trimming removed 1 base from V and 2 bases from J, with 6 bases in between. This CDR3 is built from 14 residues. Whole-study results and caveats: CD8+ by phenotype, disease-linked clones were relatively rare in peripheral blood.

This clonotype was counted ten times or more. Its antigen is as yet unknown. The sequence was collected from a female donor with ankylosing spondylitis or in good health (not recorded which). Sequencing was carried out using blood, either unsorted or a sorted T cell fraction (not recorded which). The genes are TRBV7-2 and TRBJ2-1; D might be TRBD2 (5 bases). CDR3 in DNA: TGTGCCAGCAGCTTAGTCGGGGCCTACAATGAGCAGTTCTTC. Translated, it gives CASSLVGAYNEQFF. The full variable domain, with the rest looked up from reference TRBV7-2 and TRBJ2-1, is GAGVSQSPSNKVTEKGKDVELRCDPISGHTALYWYRQSLGQGLEFLIYFQGNSAPDKSGLPSDRFSAERTGGSVSTLTIQRTQQEDSAVYLCASSLVGAYNEQFFGPGTRLTVL.